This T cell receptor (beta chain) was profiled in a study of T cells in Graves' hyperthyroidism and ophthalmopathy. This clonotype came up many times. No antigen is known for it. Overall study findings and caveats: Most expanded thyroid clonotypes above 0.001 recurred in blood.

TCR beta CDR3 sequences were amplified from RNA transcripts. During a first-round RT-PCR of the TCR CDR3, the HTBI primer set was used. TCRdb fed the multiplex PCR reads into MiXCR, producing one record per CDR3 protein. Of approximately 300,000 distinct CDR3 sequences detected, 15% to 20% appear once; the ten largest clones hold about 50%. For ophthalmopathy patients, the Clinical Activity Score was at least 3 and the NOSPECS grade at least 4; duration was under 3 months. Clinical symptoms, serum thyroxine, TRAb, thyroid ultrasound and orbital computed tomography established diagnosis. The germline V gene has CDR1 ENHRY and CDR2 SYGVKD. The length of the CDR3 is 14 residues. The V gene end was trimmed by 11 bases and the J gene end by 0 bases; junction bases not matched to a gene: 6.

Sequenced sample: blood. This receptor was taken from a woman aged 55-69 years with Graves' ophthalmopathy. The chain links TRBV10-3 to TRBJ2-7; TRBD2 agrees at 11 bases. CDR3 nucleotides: TGTGCCGTCACTAGCGGGGGTAGCTCCTACGAGCAGTACTTC. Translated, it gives CAVTSGGSSYEQYF.